The clone carrying this TCR beta chain was seen just once. This sample stems from a study of blood T cell repertoires in COVID-19. Study information: From the United States, Italy and Spain came samples of acute and convalescent COVID-19. PBMCs, B-cell-depleted T cells, or T cells provided the cDNA or gDNA that made up the material.

As processed by the authors: Reference gene primer amplification gave nucleated cell count estimates. The repertoire was sequenced with immunoSEQ multiplex PCR; TCRdb's copy has only in-frame clones and lacks some. Clone size and V and J calls were adopted from that table, with D and trimming inferred from the DNA. Of 180,000 or so clones listed, over 75% are singletons. The CDR3 has 11 residues. Germline V CDR1 and CDR2: ENHRY, SYGVKD. Trimming cost V 11 bases and J 6 bases, with 13 bases left between them. The TCR sequence derives from a man aged 40-50 years with active or convalescent COVID-19. The V and J genes are TRBV10-3 and TRBJ1-1; no reliable D call. Material: peripheral blood. In DNA form, the CDR3 reads TGTGCCTCATCTCTCGGGGCTGAAGCTTTCTTT. Its translation is CASSLGAEAFF.